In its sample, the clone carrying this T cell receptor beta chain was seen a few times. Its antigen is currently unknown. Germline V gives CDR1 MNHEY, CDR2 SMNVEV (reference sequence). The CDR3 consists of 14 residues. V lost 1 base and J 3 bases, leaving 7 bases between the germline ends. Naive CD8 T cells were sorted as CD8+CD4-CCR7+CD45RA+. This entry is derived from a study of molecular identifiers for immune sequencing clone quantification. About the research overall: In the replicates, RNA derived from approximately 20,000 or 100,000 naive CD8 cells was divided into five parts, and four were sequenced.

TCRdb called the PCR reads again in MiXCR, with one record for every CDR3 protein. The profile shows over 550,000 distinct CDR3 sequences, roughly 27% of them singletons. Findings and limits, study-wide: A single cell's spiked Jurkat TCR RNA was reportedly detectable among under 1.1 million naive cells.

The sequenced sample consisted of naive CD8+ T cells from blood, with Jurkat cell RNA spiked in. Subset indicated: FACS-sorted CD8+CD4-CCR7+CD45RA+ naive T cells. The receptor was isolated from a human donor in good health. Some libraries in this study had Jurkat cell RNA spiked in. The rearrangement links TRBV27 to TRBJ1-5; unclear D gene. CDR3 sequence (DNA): TGTGCCAGCAGTTTATGGGGTCCCAATCAGCCCCAGCATTTT. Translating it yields CASSLWGPNQPQHF.